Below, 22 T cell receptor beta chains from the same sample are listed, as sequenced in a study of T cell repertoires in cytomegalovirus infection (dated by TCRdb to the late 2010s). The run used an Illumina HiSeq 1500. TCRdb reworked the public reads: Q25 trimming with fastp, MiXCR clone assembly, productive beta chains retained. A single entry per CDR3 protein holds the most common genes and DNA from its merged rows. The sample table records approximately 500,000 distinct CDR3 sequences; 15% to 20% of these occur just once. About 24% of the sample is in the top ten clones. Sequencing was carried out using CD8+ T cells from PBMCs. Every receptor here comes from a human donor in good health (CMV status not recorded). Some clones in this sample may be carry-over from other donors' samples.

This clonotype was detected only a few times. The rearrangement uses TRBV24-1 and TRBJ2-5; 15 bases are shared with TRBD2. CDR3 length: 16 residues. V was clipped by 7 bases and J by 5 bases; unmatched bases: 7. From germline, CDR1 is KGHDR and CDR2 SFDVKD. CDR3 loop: CATSRTSGGAAETQYF. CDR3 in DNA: TGTGCCACCAGCAGGACTAGCGGGGGGGCCGCTGAGACCCAGTACTTC.

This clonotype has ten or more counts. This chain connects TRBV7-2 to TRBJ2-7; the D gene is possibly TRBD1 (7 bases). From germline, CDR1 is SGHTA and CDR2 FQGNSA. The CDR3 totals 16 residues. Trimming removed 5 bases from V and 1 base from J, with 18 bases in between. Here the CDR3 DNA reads TGTGCCAGCAGCCCCAGGGGGGCAGGGTATTCCTACGAGCAGTACTTC. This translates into CASSPRGAGYSYEQYF.

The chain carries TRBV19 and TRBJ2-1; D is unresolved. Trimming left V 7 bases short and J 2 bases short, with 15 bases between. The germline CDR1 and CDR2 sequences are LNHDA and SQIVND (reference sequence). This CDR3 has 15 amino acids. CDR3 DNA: TGTGCCAGTACCGTGTCCCGAGGCACCTACAATGAGCAGTTCTTC. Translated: CASTVSRGTYNEQFF.

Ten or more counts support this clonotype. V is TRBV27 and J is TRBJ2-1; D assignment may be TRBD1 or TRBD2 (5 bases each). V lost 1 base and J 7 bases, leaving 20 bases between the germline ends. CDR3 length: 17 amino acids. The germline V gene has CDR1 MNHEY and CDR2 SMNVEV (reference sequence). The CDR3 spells CASSLYGTDLMGNEQFF. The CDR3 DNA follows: TGTGCCAGCAGTTTATATGGGACGGATCTCATGGGGAATGAGCAGTTCTTC.

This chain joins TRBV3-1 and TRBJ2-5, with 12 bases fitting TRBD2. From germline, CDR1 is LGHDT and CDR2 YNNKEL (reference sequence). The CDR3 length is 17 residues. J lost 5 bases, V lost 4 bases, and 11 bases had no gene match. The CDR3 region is CASSRQETSGRGETQYF. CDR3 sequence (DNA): TGTGCCAGCAGCCGCCAGGAGACTAGCGGGAGAGGTGAGACCCAGTACTTC.

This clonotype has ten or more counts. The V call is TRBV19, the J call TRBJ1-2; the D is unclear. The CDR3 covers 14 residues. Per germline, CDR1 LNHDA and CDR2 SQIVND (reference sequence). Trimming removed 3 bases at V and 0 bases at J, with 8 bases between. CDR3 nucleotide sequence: TGTGCCAGTAGTATGAGCATCGCTAACTATGGCTACACCTTC. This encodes CASSMSIANYGYTF.

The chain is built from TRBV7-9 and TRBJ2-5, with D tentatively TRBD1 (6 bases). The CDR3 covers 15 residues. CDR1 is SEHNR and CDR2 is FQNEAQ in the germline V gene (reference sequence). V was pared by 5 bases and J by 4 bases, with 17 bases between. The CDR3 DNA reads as TGTGCCAGCAGCCCTAGGACAATAGGGGGAGAGACCCAGTACTTC. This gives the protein CASSPRTIGGETQYF.

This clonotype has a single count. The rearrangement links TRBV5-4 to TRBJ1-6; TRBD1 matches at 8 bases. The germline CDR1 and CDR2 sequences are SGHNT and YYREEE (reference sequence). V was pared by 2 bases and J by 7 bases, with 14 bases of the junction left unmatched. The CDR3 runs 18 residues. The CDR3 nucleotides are TGTGCCAGCAGCTTTTCCCCGTGCATGACAGGGGAAAATTCACCCCTCCACTTT. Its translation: CASSFSPCMTGENSPLHF. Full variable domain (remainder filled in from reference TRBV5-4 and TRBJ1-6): ETGVTQSPTHLIKTRGQQVTLRCSSQSGHNTVSWYQQALGQGPQFIFQYYREEENGRGNFPPRFSGLQFPNYSSELNVNALELDDSALYLCASSFSPCMTGENSPLHFGNGTRLTVT.

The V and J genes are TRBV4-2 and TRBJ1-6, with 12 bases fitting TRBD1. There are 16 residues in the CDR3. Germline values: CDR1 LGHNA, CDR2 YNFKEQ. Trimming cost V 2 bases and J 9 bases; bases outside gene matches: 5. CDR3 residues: CASSQMGQGAGSPLHF. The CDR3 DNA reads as TGTGCCAGCAGCCAAATGGGACAGGGGGCAGGTTCACCCCTCCACTTT.

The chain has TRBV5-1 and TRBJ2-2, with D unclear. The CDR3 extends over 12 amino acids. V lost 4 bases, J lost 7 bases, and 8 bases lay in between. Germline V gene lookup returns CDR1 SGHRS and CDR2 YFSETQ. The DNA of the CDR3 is TGCGCCAGCAGCCCTTGGGTCGGGGAGCTGTTTTTT. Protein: CASSPWVGELFF.

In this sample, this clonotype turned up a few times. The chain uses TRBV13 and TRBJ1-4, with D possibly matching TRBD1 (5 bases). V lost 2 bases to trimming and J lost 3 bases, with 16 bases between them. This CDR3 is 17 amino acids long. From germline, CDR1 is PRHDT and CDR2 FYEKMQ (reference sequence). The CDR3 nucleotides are TGTGCCAGCAGCTTAAGAGATCGTAACAGGTCTAATGAAAAACTGTTTTTT. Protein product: CASSLRDRNRSNEKLFF.

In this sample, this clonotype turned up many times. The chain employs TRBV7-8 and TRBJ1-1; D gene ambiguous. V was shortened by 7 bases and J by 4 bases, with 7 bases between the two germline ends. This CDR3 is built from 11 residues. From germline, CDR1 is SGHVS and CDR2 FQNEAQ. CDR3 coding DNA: TGTGCCAGCATATCGGGCACTGAAGCTTTCTTT. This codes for CASISGTEAFF.

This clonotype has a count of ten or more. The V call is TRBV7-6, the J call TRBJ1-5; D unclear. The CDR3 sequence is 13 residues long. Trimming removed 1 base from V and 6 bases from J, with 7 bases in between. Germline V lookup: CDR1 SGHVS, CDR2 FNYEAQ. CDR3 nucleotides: TGTGCCAGCAGCTTAGATCTAAGTCAGCCCCAGCATTTT. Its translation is CASSLDLSQPQHF. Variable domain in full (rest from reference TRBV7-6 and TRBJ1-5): GAGVSQSPRYKVTKRGQDVALRCDPISGHVSLYWYRQALGQGPEFLTYFNYEAQQDKSGLPNDRFSAERPEGSISTLTIQRTEQRDSAMYRCASSLDLSQPQHFGDGTRLSIL.

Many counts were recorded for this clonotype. The CDR3 loop is CASSTRTLPGNTIYF. In DNA, the CDR3 is TGTGCCAGCAGCACCCGGACTCTTCCAGGAAACACCATATATTTT. The V gene is TRBV7-3, the J gene TRBJ1-3; D unresolved. Germline V gene lookup returns CDR1 SGHTA and CDR2 FQGTGA. The V end lost 5 bases, the J end lost 4 bases, and 15 bases lay between the germline ends. The CDR3 contains 15 residues.

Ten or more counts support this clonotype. The CDR3 DNA reads TGTGCCAGCAACTGGGACAGGGGCCTCAATGAGCAGTTCTTC. It is translated as CASNWDRGLNEQFF. V and J are TRBV2 and TRBJ2-1; 10 nucleotides match TRBD1. Trimming removed 7 bases from V and 6 bases from J; junction bases left unmatched: 6. This CDR3 region has 14 residues. Germline assignment: CDR1 SNHLY and CDR2 FYNNEI.

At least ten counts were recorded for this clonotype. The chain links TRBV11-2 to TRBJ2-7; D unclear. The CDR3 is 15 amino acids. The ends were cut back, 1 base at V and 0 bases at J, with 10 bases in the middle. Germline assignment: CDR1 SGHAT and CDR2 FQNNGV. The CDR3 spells CASSLGYSSSYEQYF. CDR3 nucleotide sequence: TGTGCCAGCAGCTTAGGTTACAGCAGCTCCTACGAGCAGTACTTC.

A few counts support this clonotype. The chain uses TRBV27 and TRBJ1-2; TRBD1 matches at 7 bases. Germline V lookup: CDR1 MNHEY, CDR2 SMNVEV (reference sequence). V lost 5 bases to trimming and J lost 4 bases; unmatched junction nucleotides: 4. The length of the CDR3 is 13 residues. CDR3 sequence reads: CASSKGQFYGYTF. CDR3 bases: TGTGCCAGCAGTAAGGGACAGTTCTATGGCTACACCTTC.

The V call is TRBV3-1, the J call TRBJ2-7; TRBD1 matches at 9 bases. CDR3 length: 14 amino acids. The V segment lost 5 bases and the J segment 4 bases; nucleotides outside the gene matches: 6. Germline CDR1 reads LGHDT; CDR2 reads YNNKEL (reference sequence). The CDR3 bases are TGTGCCAGCAGCTGGGGACAGGGACGGTACGAGCAGTACTTC. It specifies CASSWGQGRYEQYF.

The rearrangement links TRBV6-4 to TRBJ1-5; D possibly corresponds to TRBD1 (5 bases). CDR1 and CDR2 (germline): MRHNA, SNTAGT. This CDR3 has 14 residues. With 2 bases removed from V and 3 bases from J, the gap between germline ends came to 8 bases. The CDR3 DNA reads TGTGCCAGCAGTGACAGACAGTTCAATCAGCCCCAGCATTTT. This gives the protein CASSDRQFNQPQHF.

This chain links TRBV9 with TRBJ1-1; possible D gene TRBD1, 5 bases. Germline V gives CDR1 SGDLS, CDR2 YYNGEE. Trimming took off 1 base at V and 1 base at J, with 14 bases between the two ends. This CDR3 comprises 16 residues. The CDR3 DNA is TGTGCCAGCAGCGTACTAGGATTAGGGGAGAACACTGAAGCTTTCTTT. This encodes CASSVLGLGENTEAFF.

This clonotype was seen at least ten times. In DNA, the CDR3 is TGTGCCACCCGGCTCGGGTACACTGAAGCTTTCTTT. Protein sequence: CATRLGYTEAFF. The chain combines TRBV19 with TRBJ1-1, with D uncertain. V was trimmed by 10 bases and J by 3 bases, leaving 12 bases between them. Germline CDR1 reads LNHDA; CDR2 reads SQIVND (reference sequence). The CDR3 contains 12 residues.

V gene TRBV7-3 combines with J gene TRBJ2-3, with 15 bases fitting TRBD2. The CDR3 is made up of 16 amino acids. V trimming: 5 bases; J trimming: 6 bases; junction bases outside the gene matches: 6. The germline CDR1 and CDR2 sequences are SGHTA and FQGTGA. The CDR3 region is CASSPWTSGGGDTQYF. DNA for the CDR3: TGTGCCAGCAGCCCTTGGACTAGCGGGGGGGGGGATACGCAGTATTTT.